A single sample gave rise to the 15 T cell receptor beta chains below, sequenced in a study of vaccination effects on CD4 cells after COVID-19. Which antigens these TCRs recognize remains unknown. Produced via immunoSEQ multiplex PCR; TCRdb's table is partial and in-frame only. The sample shows tens of thousands of clones, just under 75% of them seen only once. Antigen-specific CD4+ T cells were first expanded with viral peptide pools by the ViraFEST assay and only then sequenced. With around ten days of culture completed, CD4+ T cells were isolated. This individual contracted SARS-CoV-2 between March and December 2020, as verified by PCR. Source: CD4+ T cells from PBMCs cultured with a peptide pool, taken before COVID-19 vaccination. The receptors stem from a human donor who had a prior SARS-CoV-2 infection.

The chain combines TRBV5-4 with TRBJ1-2; the D gene is possibly TRBD1 (6 bases). Germline CDR1 SGHNT, CDR2 YYREEE (reference sequence). The CDR3 consists of 15 residues. Trimming shortened V by 0 bases and J by 1 base, and 10 bases separated the two germline ends. DNA for the CDR3: TGTGCCAGCAGCTTGGCTCAGGGGATTAACTATGGCTACACCTTC. It specifies CASSLAQGINYGYTF.

J is TRBJ2-7 and V is TRBV24-1; D perhaps matches TRBD1 (6 bases). The CDR3 extends over 14 amino acids. Germline CDR1 and CDR2: KGHDR and SFDVKD. V lost 4 bases, J lost 3 bases, and 12 bases lay in between. The CDR3 is CATSDTGRGYEQYF. The CDR3 coding sequence is TGTGCCACCAGTGACACAGGGCGCGGCTACGAGCAGTACTTC.

CDR3 DNA sequence: TGTGCCAGCAGCGTAGAAGGCCATTCGAACTATGGCTACACCTTC. Translating it yields CASSVEGHSNYGYTF. The rearrangement uses TRBV9 and TRBJ1-2; D gene unclear. In germline, CDR1 is SGDLS, CDR2 YYNGEE. The CDR3 contains 15 residues. Deletions cut 0 bases from V and 2 bases from J, with 11 bases between.

This chain joins TRBV29-1 and TRBJ2-1; D is perhaps TRBD2 (5 bases). CDR1 is SQVTM, CDR2 ANQGSEA, per germline. The CDR3 is made up of 13 amino acids. Trimming removed 4 bases from V and 13 bases from J, with 20 bases in between. The CDR3 protein is CSVVIVTGVPQFF. DNA of the CDR3: TGCAGCGTTGTGATCGTAACCGGGGTTCCTCAGTTCTTC.

This chain links TRBV7-3 with TRBJ2-1; TRBD2 agrees at 8 bases. The CDR3 has 13 amino acids. Germline CDR1 and CDR2: SGHTA and FQGTGA. Trimming removed 5 bases from V and 9 bases from J; junction bases left unmatched: 6. Written as DNA, the CDR3 is TGTGCCAGCAGCCCCAGGACTAGCCTTGAGCAGTTCTTC. It specifies CASSPRTSLEQFF.

This chain connects TRBV5-4 to TRBJ2-6; D is perhaps TRBD2 (5 bases). The CDR3 has 16 residues. Trimming pared 2 bases from V and 0 bases from J, leaving 9 bases between. The V gene's germline CDR1 is SGHNT and CDR2 YYREEE (reference sequence). CDR3: CASSFGRGSGANVLTF. CDR3 coding DNA: TGTGCCAGCAGCTTCGGACGGGGCTCTGGGGCCAACGTCCTGACTTTC.

V usage is TRBV9 and J usage is TRBJ2-1; D might be TRBD2 (6 bases). CDR3 size: 17 residues. V dropped 3 bases and J dropped 8 bases, with 24 bases sitting between them. The germline V gene encodes CDR1 SGDLS and CDR2 YYNGEE. CDR3 loop: CASSAGASSGLIDEQFF. CDR3 DNA: TGTGCCAGCAGCGCCGGGGCGTCGAGCGGGCTAATCGATGAGCAGTTCTTC.

This chain links TRBV18 with TRBJ1-4; D perhaps matches TRBD1 (5 bases). This CDR3 comprises 13 residues. CDR1 and CDR2 from the germline V gene are KGHSH and LQKENI. Trimming left V 2 bases short and J 5 bases short, with 6 bases between. For the CDR3, the DNA is TGTGCCAGCTCACCATGGGACAATGAAAAACTGTTTTTT. Protein product: CASSPWDNEKLFF.

This chain joins TRBV19 and TRBJ2-3; D uncertain. V gave up 4 bases and J gave up 0 bases, with 14 bases separating them. The CDR3 loop spans 16 amino acids. CDR1 is LNHDA and CDR2 is SQIVND in the germline V gene (reference sequence). CDR3 bases: TGTGCCAGTAGTACCCCTTTCTCCTCTAGCACAGATACGCAGTATTTT. It specifies CASSTPFSSSTDTQYF.

The rearrangement links TRBV5-6 to TRBJ2-5; TRBD2 aligns across 8 bases. CDR1 is SGHDT, CDR2 YYEEEE, per germline. The length of the CDR3 is 16 residues. The V and J ends lost 2 bases and 5 bases, in that order; junction bases with no gene match: 11. CDR3 residues: CASSFYDGRGGETQYF. CDR3 nucleotide sequence: TGTGCCAGCAGCTTTTATGACGGGAGGGGGGGCGAGACCCAGTACTTC.

The chain couples TRBV11-3 to TRBJ2-1; possibly TRBD1 for D (6 bases). This CDR3 region has 16 residues. CDR1 and CDR2 (germline): SGHNT, YENEEA. The V and J ends lost 5 bases and 1 base respectively, with 15 bases between them. The CDR3: CASSPPRGFSYNEQFF. The CDR3 nucleotides are TGTGCCAGCAGCCCACCTAGGGGGTTTTCCTACAATGAGCAGTTCTTC.

V is TRBV5-1 and J is TRBJ2-1; 7 bases line up with TRBD2. The CDR3 is 15 amino acids. Germline V gene sequence: CDR1 SGHRS, CDR2 YFSETQ. Trimming took 4 bases from V and 5 from J; bases not matched to a gene: 9. CDR3 bases: TGCGCCAGCAGCCTTAGCGGGCGATTCCACAATGAGCAGTTCTTC. This codes for CASSLSGRFHNEQFF.

This rearrangement joins TRBV4-1 to TRBJ1-6; D is undetermined. The germline V gene has CDR1 MGHRA and CDR2 YSYEKL. This CDR3 contains 16 residues. V shed 0 bases and J shed 0 bases, with 6 bases lying between them. In DNA form, the CDR3 reads TGCGCCAGCAGCCAAGACTCAAGCTCCTATAATTCACCCCTCCACTTT. It yields the protein CASSQDSSSYNSPLHF.

The V call is TRBV11-3, the J call TRBJ1-1, with 8 bases fitting TRBD1. This CDR3 spans 15 amino acids. J gave up 4 bases and V 3 bases, and 7 bases lay outside the gene matches. Germline lookup yields CDR1 SGHNT and CDR2 YENEEA. CDR3: CASSFSTGGGTEAFF. Here the CDR3 DNA reads TGTGCCAGCAGCTTCAGCACAGGGGGAGGCACTGAAGCTTTCTTT.

CDR3 protein: CASSLTVGYEQFF. The CDR3 coding sequence is TGTGCCAGCAGTTTAACGGTAGGGTATGAGCAGTTCTTC. V is TRBV28 and J is TRBJ2-1; no clear D. V lost 2 bases and J lost 8, with 10 bases in between. CDR3 length: 13 amino acids. Germline V gives CDR1 MDHEN, CDR2 SYDVKM.